Sequencing of this TCR beta chain was carried out in a study of cytomegalovirus exposure and HLA in healthy donors. Generated by immunoSEQ multiplex PCR, the TCRdb table keeps only in-frame clones and is missing some. The profile shows about 190,000 clones, roughly 82% of them singletons. There are 15 residues in the CDR3. Trimming took off 3 bases at V and 2 bases at J, with 14 bases between the two ends. CDR1 LNHDA and CDR2 SQIVND come from the germline V gene (reference sequence). This rearrangement joins TRBV19 to TRBJ2-7; TRBD2 might be the D (7 bases). The clonotype originates from a man between 18 and 29 years old in good health and CMV-seropositive. The material sequenced was PBMCs. The CDR3: CASSIGGTNPYEQYF. Here the CDR3 DNA reads TGTGCCAGTAGTATCGGGGGGACAAATCCCTACGAGCAGTACTTC.